The sample holds many counts of the clone carrying this T cell receptor beta chain. Germline lookup yields CDR1 LGHNA and CDR2 YNFKEQ. Trimming stripped 2 bases from V and 6 bases from J, with 13 bases between. This CDR3 has 14 amino acids. The second PCR ran roughly 7 to 11 cycles with a sample-barcoded 5' primer and J-beta primers. MiXCR was run by TCRdb on the 5' RACE reads, yielding one entry per CDR3 protein. This table has about 730,000 distinct CDR3 sequences, roughly 44% appearing once. The data are from a study of blood T cells in healthy people across ages. The overall study: T cells yielded about one barcoded beta molecule per two cells through template switching.

Material for sequencing was blood. This clonotype was obtained from a woman in her sixties or seventies in good health. The chain carries TRBV4-2 and TRBJ1-2; D perhaps matches TRBD1 (6 bases). CDR3 bases: TGTGCCAGCAGCCAATCAACAGGGAATGATGGCTACACCTTC. Translation: CASSQSTGNDGYTF.